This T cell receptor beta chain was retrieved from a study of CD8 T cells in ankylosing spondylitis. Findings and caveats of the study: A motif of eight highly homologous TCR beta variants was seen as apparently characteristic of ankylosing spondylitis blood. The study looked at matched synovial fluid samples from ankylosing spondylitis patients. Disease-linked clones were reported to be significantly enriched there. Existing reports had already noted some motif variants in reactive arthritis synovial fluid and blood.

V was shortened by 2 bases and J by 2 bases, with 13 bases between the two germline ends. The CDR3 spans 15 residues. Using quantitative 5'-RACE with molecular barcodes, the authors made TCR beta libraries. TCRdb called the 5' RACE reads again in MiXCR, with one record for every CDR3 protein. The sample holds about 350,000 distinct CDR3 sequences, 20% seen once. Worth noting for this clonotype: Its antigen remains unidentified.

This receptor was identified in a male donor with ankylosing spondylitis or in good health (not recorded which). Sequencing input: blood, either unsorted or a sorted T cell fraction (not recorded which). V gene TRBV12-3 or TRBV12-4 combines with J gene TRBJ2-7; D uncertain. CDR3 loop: CASSLLRPAPYEQYF. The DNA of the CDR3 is TGTGCCAGCAGTTTACTCCGACCCGCCCCCTACGAGCAGTACTTC.